This is a list of T cell receptor beta chains from one sample in a study of identifying expanded T cells in peripheral blood. The repertoire was sequenced with immunoSEQ multiplex PCR; TCRdb's copy has only in-frame clones and lacks some. This sample carries about 110,000 clones, 88% of them seen once, and the ten largest clones take about 8.6%. The sample was blood. The receptors shown here come from a person between 18 and 75 years old in good health. Both conserved end residues are trimmed from each CDR3.

length	V	J	CDR3
13	TRBV7-9	TRBJ2-1	ASSLGGVSYNEQF
10	TRBV7-2	TRBJ1-1	ASSFQNTEAF
11	TRBV27	TRBJ1-5	ASSLTGDQPQH
13	TRBV27	TRBJ1-2	ASSRRDLRSYGYT
13	TRBV4-1	NA	ASSQGGGRNYEQY
13	TRBV7-9	TRBJ2-7	ASSLVSGGRYEQY
16	TRBV11-2	TRBJ2-1	ASSLKLAGSSSYNEQF
12	TRBV11-2	TRBJ2-6	ASSRDSGANVLT
13	TRBV7-3	TRBJ2-5	ASSRTSASWETQY
11	TRBV10-1	TRBJ2-1	ASPNRTAVEQF
16	TRBV7-2	TRBJ2-5	ASSLVIGGGLIQETQY
15	TRBV5-1	TRBJ2-2	ASSLREDGPATGELF
11	TRBV6-5	TRBJ2-7	ASWRGRSYEQY
13	TRBV7-3	TRBJ2-3	ASSLSLGAGGTQY
14	TRBV28	TRBJ1-3	ASSTTHGMSGNTIY
11	TRBV4-1	TRBJ1-1	ASSRLPNTEAF
10	TRBV2	TRBJ1-3	ASRDRANTIY
10	TRBV5-1	TRBJ2-5	ASSLEGETQY
13	TRBV6-6	TRBJ2-7	ASSLRTDSSYEQY
13	TRBV29-1	TRBJ2-5	SVERTSGFQETQY
13	TRBV27	TRBJ2-1	ASSLSLASYNEQF
12	TRBV10-2	TRBJ2-7	ASSGGAGINEQY
10	TRBV18	TRBJ2-1	ASSPPGLEQF
12	TRBV6-5	TRBJ1-2	ASSSSREVGGYT
11	TRBV5-6	TRBJ2-2	ASSSTGARELF
12	TRBV11-2	TRBJ2-5	ASSSRAGGETQY
13	TRBV6-5	TRBJ1-4	ASSYRGQGREKLF
13	TRBV6-6	TRBJ2-1	ASSYSGGGWNEQF
13	TRBV27	TRBJ2-5	ASSQVVAAQETQY
11	TRBV7-2	TRBJ1-2	ARWDTDNYGYT
11	TRBV29-1	TRBJ2-3	SASRGDTDTQY
14	TRBV7-6	TRBJ2-5	ASSELQGAIVETQY
12	TRBV5-5	TRBJ2-5	ASSLGGYQETQY
12	TRBV4-3	TRBJ1-4	ASSQGQGAEKLF
11	TRBV9	TRBJ2-7	ATPGQGYDEQY
12	TRBV10-1	TRBJ2-7	ASSESRGQYEQY
12	TRBV14	TRBJ2-5	ASSPPSLPETQY
14	TRBV6-1	TRBJ2-1	ASSESREGFYNEQF
11	TRBV4-2	TRBJ1-1	ASSQTGEAEAF
12	TRBV4-2	TRBJ1-2	ASAQGGANYGYT
11	TRBV11-1	TRBJ2-3	ASSLPPADTQY
12	TRBV19	TRBJ2-7	ASSIQGANYEQY
12	TRBV29-1	TRBJ2-1	SVDSGSAYNEQF
9	TRBV5-5	TRBJ2-7	ASSPGYEQY
12	TRBV2	TRBJ1-2	ASSDWGGSYGYT
14	TRBV7-2	TRBJ1-4	ASSLGPRTTNEKLF
12	TRBV6-1	TRBJ1-3	ASDRVGKGNTIY
10	TRBV29-1	TRBJ1-1	SARTGNTEAF